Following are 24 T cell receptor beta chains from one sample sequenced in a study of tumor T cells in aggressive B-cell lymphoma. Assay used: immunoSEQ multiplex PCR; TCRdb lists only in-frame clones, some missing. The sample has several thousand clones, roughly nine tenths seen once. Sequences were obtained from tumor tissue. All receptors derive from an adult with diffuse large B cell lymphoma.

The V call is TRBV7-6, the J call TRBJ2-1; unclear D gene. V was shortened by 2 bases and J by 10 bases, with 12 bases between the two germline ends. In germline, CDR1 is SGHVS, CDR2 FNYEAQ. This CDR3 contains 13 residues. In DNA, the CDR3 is TGTGCCAGCAGCTTAACTCCGAACCTCGAGCAGTTCTTC. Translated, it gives CASSLTPNLEQFF.

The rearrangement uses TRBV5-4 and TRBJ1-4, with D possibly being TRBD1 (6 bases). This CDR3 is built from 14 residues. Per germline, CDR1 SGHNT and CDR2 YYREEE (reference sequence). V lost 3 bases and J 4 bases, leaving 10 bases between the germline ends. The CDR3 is CASSSGQYNEKLFF. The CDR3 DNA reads TGTGCCAGCAGCTCCGGACAGTATAATGAAAAACTGTTTTTT. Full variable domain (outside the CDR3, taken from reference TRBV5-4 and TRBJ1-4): ETGVTQSPTHLIKTRGQQVTLRCSSQSGHNTVSWYQQALGQGPQFIFQYYREEENGRGNFPPRFSGLQFPNYSSELNVNALELDDSALYLCASSSGQYNEKLFFGSGTQLSVL.

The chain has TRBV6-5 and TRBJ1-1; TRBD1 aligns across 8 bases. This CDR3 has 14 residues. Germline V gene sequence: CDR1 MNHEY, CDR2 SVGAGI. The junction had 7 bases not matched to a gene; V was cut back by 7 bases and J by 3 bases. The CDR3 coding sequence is TGTGCCAGCATTCAGGGGGCAGGCGACACTGAAGCTTTCTTT. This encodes CASIQGAGDTEAFF.

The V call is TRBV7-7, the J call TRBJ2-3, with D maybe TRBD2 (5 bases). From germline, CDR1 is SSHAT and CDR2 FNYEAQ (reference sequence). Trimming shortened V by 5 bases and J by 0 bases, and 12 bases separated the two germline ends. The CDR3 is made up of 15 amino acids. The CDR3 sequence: CASSPTRTSTDTQYF. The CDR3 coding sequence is TGTGCCAGCAGCCCCACCCGGACTAGCACAGATACGCAGTATTTT. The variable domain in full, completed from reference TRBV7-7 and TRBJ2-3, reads GAGVSQSPRYKVTKRGQDVTLRCDPISSHATLYWYQQALGQGPEFLTYFNYEAQPDKSGLPSDRFSAERPEGSISTLTIQRTEQRDSAMYRCASSPTRTSTDTQYFGPGTRLTVL.

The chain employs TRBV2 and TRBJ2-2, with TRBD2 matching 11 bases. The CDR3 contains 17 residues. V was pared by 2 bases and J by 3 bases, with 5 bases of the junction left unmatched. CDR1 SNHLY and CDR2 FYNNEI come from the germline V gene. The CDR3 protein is CASSENSGGADTGELFF. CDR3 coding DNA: TGTGCCAGCAGTGAAAATAGCGGGGGGGCGGACACCGGGGAGCTGTTTTTT.

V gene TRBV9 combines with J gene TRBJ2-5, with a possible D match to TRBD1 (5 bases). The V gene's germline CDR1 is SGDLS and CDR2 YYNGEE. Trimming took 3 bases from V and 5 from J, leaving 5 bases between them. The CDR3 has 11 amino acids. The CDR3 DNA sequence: TGTGCCAGCAGCGGACAGGAGACCCAGTACTTC. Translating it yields CASSGQETQYF.

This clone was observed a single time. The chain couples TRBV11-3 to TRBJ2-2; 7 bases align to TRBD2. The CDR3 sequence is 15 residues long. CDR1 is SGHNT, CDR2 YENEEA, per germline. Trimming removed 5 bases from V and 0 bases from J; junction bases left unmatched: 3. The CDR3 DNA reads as TGTGCCAGCAGCCGGGGGGTCCCGAACACCGGGGAGCTGTTTTTT. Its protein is CASSRGVPNTGELFF.

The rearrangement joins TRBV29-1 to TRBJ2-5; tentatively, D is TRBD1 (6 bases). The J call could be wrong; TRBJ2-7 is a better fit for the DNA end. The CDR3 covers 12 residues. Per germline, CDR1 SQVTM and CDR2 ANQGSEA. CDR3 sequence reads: CSVANRVSEQYF. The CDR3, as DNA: TGCAGCGTTGCAAACAGGGTCTCCGAGCAGTACTTC.

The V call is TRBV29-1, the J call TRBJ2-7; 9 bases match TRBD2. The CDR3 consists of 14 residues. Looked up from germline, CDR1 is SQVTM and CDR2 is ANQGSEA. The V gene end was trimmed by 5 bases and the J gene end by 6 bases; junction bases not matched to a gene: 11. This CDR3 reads CSVLGTSFRFEQYF. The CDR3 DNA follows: TGCAGCGTTCTCGGGACTAGCTTTCGTTTCGAGCAGTACTTC.

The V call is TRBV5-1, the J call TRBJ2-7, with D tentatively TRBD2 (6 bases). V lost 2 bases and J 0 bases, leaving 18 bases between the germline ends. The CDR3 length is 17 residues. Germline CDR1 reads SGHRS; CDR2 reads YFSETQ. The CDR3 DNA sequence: TGCGCCAGCAGCTTTGTTAGGAGGGGACCCCTCTCCTACGAGCAGTACTTC. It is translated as CASSFVRRGPLSYEQYF.

The DNA for the CDR3 is TGTGCCAGCAGTCTGGAAGGGAGGGAAAAACTGTTTTTT. Its protein is CASSLEGREKLFF. This chain links TRBV28 with TRBJ1-4; the D is unclear. V was pared by 5 bases and J by 8 bases, with 12 bases between. Germline V CDR1 and CDR2: MDHEN, SYDVKM. The CDR3 has 13 residues.

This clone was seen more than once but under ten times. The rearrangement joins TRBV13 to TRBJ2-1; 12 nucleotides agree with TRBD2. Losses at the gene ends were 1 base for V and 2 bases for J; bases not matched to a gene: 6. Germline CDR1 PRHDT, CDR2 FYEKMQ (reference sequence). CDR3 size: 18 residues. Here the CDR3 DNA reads TGTGCCAGCAGCTTAGAGGAGTGGACTAGCGGGACCTACAATGAGCAGTTCTTC. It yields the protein CASSLEEWTSGTYNEQFF.

CDR3 coding DNA: TGTGCCAGCAGCCCAGGGGGCGCTAATCCGGGCTACACCTTC. This encodes CASSPGGANPGYTF. This chain links TRBV5-4 with TRBJ1-2; 8 bases are shared with TRBD1. Germline V gene sequence: CDR1 SGHNT, CDR2 YYREEE (reference sequence). The CDR3 covers 14 residues. Trimming at V came to 4 bases and at J to 8 bases, leaving 10 bases not matched to a gene.

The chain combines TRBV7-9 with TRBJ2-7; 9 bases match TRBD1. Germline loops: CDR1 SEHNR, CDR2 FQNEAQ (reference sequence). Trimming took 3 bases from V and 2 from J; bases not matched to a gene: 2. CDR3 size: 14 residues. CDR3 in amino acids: CASSFGTGTYEQYF. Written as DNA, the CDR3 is TGTGCCAGCAGCTTCGGGACAGGGACCTACGAGCAGTACTTC. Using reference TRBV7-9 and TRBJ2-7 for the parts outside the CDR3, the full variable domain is DTGVSQNPRHKITKRGQNVTFRCDPISEHNRLYWYRQTLGQGPEFLTYFQNEAQLEKSRLLSDRFSAERPKGSFSTLEIQRTEQGDSAMYLCASSFGTGTYEQYFGPGTRLTVT.

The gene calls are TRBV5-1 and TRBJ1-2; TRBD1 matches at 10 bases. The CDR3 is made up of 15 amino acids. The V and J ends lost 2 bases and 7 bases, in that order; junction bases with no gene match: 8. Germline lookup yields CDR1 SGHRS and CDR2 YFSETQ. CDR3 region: CASSFMGQGTTGYTF. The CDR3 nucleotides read TGCGCCAGCAGCTTCATGGGACAGGGGACGACTGGCTACACCTTC.

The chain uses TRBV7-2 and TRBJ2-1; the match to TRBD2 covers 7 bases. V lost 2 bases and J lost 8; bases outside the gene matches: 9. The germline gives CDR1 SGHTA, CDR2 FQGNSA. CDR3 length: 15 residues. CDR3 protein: CASSLRRSGADEQFF. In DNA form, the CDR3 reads TGTGCCAGCAGCTTAAGAAGGAGCGGGGCCGATGAGCAGTTCTTC.

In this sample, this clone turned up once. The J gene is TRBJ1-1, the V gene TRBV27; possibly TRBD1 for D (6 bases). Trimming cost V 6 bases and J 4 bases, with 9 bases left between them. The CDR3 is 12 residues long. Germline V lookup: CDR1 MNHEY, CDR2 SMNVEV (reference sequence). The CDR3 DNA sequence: TGTGCCAGCAGAGAGGGGGTCACTGAAGCTTTCTTT. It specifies CASREGVTEAFF.

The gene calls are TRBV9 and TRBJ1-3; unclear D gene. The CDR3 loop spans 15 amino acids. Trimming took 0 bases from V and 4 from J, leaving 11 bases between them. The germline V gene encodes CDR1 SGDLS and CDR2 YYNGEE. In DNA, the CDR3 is TGTGCCAGCAGCGTAGCGTCAAGAGGGGGAAACACCATATATTTT. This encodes CASSVASRGGNTIYF. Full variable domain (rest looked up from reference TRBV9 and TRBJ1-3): DSGVTQTPKHLITATGQRVTLRCSPRSGDLSVYWYQQSLDQGLQFLIQYYNGEERAKGNILERFSAQQFPDLHSELNLSSLELGDSALYFCASSVASRGGNTIYFGEGSWLTVV.

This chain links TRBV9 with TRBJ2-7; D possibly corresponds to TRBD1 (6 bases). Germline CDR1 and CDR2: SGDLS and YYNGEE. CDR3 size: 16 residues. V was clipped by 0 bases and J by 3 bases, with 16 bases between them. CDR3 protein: CASSVGGTLGDYEQYF. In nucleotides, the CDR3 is TGTGCCAGCAGCGTAGGGGGGACACTTGGAGACTACGAGCAGTACTTC.

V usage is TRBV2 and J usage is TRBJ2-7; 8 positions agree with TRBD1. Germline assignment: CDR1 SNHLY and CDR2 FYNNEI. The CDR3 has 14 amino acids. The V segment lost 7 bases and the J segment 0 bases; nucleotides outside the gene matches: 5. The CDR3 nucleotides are TGTGCCAGCATCGCCAGGGGGCACTCCTACGAGCAGTACTTC. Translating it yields CASIARGHSYEQYF.

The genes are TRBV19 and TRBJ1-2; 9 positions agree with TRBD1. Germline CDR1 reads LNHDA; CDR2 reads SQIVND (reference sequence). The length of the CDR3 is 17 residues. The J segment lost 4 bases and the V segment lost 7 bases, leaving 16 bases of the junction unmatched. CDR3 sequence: CASTRGTGKGFTYGYTF. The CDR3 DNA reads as TGTGCCAGTACTCGAGGGACAGGGAAGGGTTTTACCTATGGCTACACCTTC.

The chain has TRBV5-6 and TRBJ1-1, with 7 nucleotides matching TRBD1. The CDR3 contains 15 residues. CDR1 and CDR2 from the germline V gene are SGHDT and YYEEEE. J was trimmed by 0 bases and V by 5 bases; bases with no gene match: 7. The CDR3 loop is CASRNMGQMNTEAFF. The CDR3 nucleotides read TGTGCCAGCAGGAATATGGGACAGATGAACACTGAAGCTTTCTTT.

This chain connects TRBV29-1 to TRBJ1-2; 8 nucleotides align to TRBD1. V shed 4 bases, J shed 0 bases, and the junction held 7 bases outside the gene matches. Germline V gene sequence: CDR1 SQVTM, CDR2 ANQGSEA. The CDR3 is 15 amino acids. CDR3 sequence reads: CSVARQGTPNYGYTF. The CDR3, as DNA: TGCAGCGTTGCTCGACAGGGGACTCCTAACTATGGCTACACCTTC.

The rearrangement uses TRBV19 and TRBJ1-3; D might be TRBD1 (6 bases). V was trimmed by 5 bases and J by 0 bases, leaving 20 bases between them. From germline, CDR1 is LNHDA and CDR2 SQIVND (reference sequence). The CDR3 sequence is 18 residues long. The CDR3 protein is CASSHPPGQPSSGNTIYF. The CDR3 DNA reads TGTGCCAGTAGTCATCCACCGGGACAACCGTCCTCTGGAAACACCATATATTTT.